These 25 T cell receptor beta chains were all obtained from the same sample, sequenced in a study of blood T cell repertoires in COVID-19. Clones were sequenced by immunoSEQ multiplex PCR, and TCRdb holds only the in-frame ones, with some missing. The repertoire holds more than 150,000 clones, with 80% to 90% as singletons. The sequenced sample was peripheral blood. The origin of the receptors is a man between 60 and 75 years old with acute or convalescent COVID-19.

The V and J genes are TRBV3-1 (or the pseudogene TRBV3-2) and TRBJ2-3, with 12 bases that match TRBD2. J was trimmed by 2 bases and V by 1 base; bases with no gene match: 1. The CDR3 totals 16 residues. Germline CDR1 is LGHDT and CDR2 is YNNKEL (reference sequence). The CDR3 DNA sequence: TGTGCCAGCAGCCAAGGGACTAGCGGGGACACAGATACGCAGTATTTT. This gives the protein CASSQGTSGDTDTQYF.

The chain carries TRBV9 and TRBJ1-4, with 9 bases aligning to TRBD1. The germline gives CDR1 SGDLS, CDR2 YYNGEE. V lost 4 bases and J lost 10; bases outside the gene matches: 11. The CDR3 consists of 15 residues. The CDR3 DNA sequence: TGTGCCAGCAGCTCTCAGGACAGGGGCGCGGGAAAACTGTTTTTT. This gives the protein CASSSQDRGAGKLFF.

V usage is TRBV7-9 and J usage is TRBJ1-1; perhaps TRBD1 as D (5 bases). The V end was cut by 0 bases, the J end by 7 bases, with 9 bases between. In germline, CDR1 is SEHNR, CDR2 FQNEAQ (reference sequence). This CDR3 has 13 residues. For the CDR3, the DNA is TGTGCCAGCAGCTTAGCGGGGGGTAATGAAGCTTTCTTT. Its protein is CASSLAGGNEAFF.

The chain employs TRBV15 and TRBJ2-6; a weak D match, TRBD2 (5 bases). Germline values: CDR1 LNHNV, CDR2 YYDKDF (reference sequence). The CDR3 totals 17 residues. V gave up 1 base and J gave up 4 bases, with 14 bases separating them. This CDR3 reads CATSRGQYSGGANVLTF. The DNA for the CDR3 is TGTGCCACCAGCAGAGGGCAGTATTCGGGAGGGGCCAACGTCCTGACTTTC.

This sequence joins TRBV27 and TRBJ1-1; 8 positions match TRBD1. CDR3 length: 15 amino acids. Germline assignment: CDR1 MNHEY and CDR2 SMNVEV (reference sequence). V trimming: 5 bases; J trimming: 0 bases; junction bases outside the gene matches: 5. CDR3 DNA: TGTGCCAGCAGTCTCCGGACAGGGATGAACACTGAAGCTTTCTTT. It translates to CASSLRTGMNTEAFF.

The chain links TRBV27 to TRBJ2-3, with a tentative D call TRBD1 (5 bases). V was trimmed by 6 bases and J by 3 bases, leaving 22 bases between them. This CDR3 region has 17 residues. The V gene's germline CDR1 is MNHEY and CDR2 SMNVEV (reference sequence). The DNA for the CDR3 is TGTGCCAGCAGCTTACCGCACACCCCTCAGGGAACAGATACGCAGTATTTT. It specifies CASSLPHTPQGTDTQYF.

The J gene is TRBJ2-1, the V gene TRBV29-1, with a tentative D call TRBD1 (6 bases). The V end was cut by 5 bases, the J end by 0 bases, with 11 bases between. Germline V gene lookup returns CDR1 SQVTM and CDR2 ANQGSEA. There are 14 residues in the CDR3. CDR3: CSVMGAYSYNEQFF. Written as DNA, the CDR3 is TGCAGCGTTATGGGGGCCTACTCCTACAATGAGCAGTTCTTC.

Only one count was recorded for this clone. The V gene is TRBV24-1, the J gene TRBJ2-7, with 10 bases fitting TRBD2. J lost 6 bases, V lost 4 bases, and 14 bases had no gene match. This CDR3 is built from 17 residues. CDR1 is KGHDR and CDR2 is SFDVKD in the germline V gene. The CDR3 loop reads CATSDYEGAGGPAEQYF. CDR3 DNA: TGTGCCACCAGTGACTATGAGGGAGCGGGAGGGCCAGCCGAGCAGTACTTC.

The chain is built from TRBV18 and TRBJ2-1; 10 bases fit TRBD1. The CDR3 is 17 amino acids. V lost 2 bases to trimming and J lost 7 bases; unmatched junction nucleotides: 11. Per the germline V gene, CDR1 is KGHSH and CDR2 is LQKENI. CDR3 amino acids: CASSPTPGTGEGNEQFF. The CDR3 DNA follows: TGTGCCAGCTCACCAACTCCCGGGACAGGGGAGGGAAATGAGCAGTTCTTC.

V usage is TRBV24-1 and J usage is TRBJ1-4; a possible D gene is TRBD1 (6 bases). The germline V gene has CDR1 KGHDR and CDR2 SFDVKD. The CDR3 runs to 15 residues. Trimming removed 2 bases from V and 0 bases from J, with 6 bases in between. The CDR3 loop reads CATSDSGATNEKLFF. The CDR3 region has the DNA TGTGCCACCAGTGATTCAGGGGCAACTAATGAAAAACTGTTTTTT.

The CDR3 sequence is CASSSTTGQKAFF. In DNA, the CDR3 is TGTGCCAGCAGTTCCACGACAGGGCAAAAAGCTTTCTTT. The chain couples TRBV6-5 to TRBJ1-1, with 7 bases lining up with TRBD1. J lost 9 bases, V lost 4 bases, and 8 bases had no gene match. This CDR3 region has 13 residues. In germline, CDR1 is MNHEY, CDR2 SVGAGI.

The chain links TRBV9 to TRBJ2-2; the match to TRBD2 covers 10 bases. The CDR3 has 16 amino acids. The V segment lost 1 base and the J segment 8 bases; nucleotides outside the gene matches: 8. The V gene's germline CDR1 is SGDLS and CDR2 YYNGEE. CDR3 DNA: TGTGCCAGCAGCGTACAGCTAGCGGGAGTAGGTGGGGAGCTGTTTTTT. Its translation: CASSVQLAGVGGELFF.

J is TRBJ2-1 and V is TRBV7-3, with a tentative D call TRBD2 (6 bases). The CDR3 is 12 residues long. The V end lost 5 bases, the J end lost 10 bases, and 12 bases lay between the germline ends. CDR1 SGHTA and CDR2 FQGTGA come from the germline V gene. The CDR3 loop is CASSRPGREQFF. The CDR3 nucleotides are TGTGCCAGCAGCCGCCCCGGGAGAGAGCAGTTCTTC.

This chain joins TRBV29-1 and TRBJ2-7; TRBD2 matches 8 bases. The CDR3 is made up of 13 amino acids. In germline, CDR1 is SQVTM, CDR2 ANQGSEA. V lost 7 bases to trimming and J lost 4 bases; unmatched junction nucleotides: 9. DNA for the CDR3: TGCAGCGCTCAAGCGGGAGTGGTGTACGAGCAGTACTTC. It is translated as CSAQAGVVYEQYF.

This chain joins TRBV5-8 and TRBJ1-6, with 7 bases identical to TRBD1. CDR3 size: 17 residues. V gave up 0 bases and J gave up 9 bases; unmatched junction bases: 12. Germline-derived CDR1 and CDR2 are SGHTS and YDEGEE. CDR3 bases: TGTGCCAGCAGCTTGGGGGTAACCGGGACAGCTGGTTCACCCCTCCACTTT. Protein sequence: CASSLGVTGTAGSPLHF.

The chain is built from TRBV4-1 and TRBJ2-3; a possible D gene is TRBD2 (5 bases). The CDR3 spans 16 residues. Germline V gene sequence: CDR1 MGHRA, CDR2 YSYEKL. Trimming stripped 2 bases from V and 5 bases from J, with 17 bases between. CDR3 residues: CASSQPVHPGKDTQYF. DNA of the CDR3: TGCGCCAGCAGCCAACCGGTCCACCCGGGGAAAGATACGCAGTATTTT.

The genes are TRBV7-2 and TRBJ2-3, with 8 bases fitting TRBD1. Germline V gene data show CDR1 as SGHTA and CDR2 as FQGNSA. The CDR3 length is 15 residues. J gave up 4 bases and V 4 bases, and 7 bases lay outside the gene matches. CDR3 nucleotide sequence: TGTGCCAGCAGCTCGAGACAGGGGATTGCAGATACGCAGTATTTT. Protein product: CASSSRQGIADTQYF.

The chain recombines TRBV29-1 with TRBJ1-1; no clear D gene. The germline CDR1 and CDR2 sequences are SQVTM and ANQGSEA. V was shortened by 7 bases and J by 0 bases, with 12 bases between the two germline ends. The CDR3 extends over 13 amino acids. The CDR3 is CSAGKSMNTEAFF. In DNA, the CDR3 is TGCAGCGCCGGTAAATCGATGAACACTGAAGCTTTCTTT.

A few counts support this clone. V gene TRBV27 combines with J gene TRBJ1-1, with 7 bases lining up with TRBD1. V lost 5 bases to trimming and J lost 0 bases; unmatched junction nucleotides: 3. Germline CDR1 reads MNHEY; CDR2 reads SMNVEV (reference sequence). This CDR3 is 14 amino acids long. In DNA form, the CDR3 reads TGTGCCAGCAGTGACAGGGACGTGAACACTGAAGCTTTCTTT. Translated, it gives CASSDRDVNTEAFF.

The V gene is TRBV14, the J gene TRBJ1-2; no reliable D call. Trimming took off 1 base at V and 4 bases at J, with 7 bases between the two ends. The CDR3 is made up of 13 amino acids. CDR1 and CDR2 (germline): SGHDN, FVKESK. The CDR3 protein is CASSQGHFYGYTF. In DNA, the CDR3 is TGTGCCAGCAGCCAAGGACACTTCTATGGCTACACCTTC.

The table lists this clone with a few counts. V gene TRBV13 combines with J gene TRBJ1-1; D perhaps matches TRBD1 (6 bases). Trimming took off 8 bases at V and 11 bases at J, with 9 bases between the two ends. CDR1 is PRHDT and CDR2 is FYEKMQ in the germline V gene (reference sequence). CDR3 length: 9 residues. For the CDR3, the DNA is TGTGCCAGCCTCCAGGGGGCTTTCTTT. Protein sequence: CASLQGAFF.

The chain is built from TRBV5-4 and TRBJ1-1; D call uncertain. Germline lookup yields CDR1 SGHNT and CDR2 YYREEE (reference sequence). There are 13 residues in the CDR3. The V gene lost 0 bases and the J gene lost 4 bases, with 7 bases spanning the gap. Here the CDR3 reads CASSLGAGTEAFF. CDR3 in DNA: TGTGCCAGCAGCTTGGGGGCTGGCACTGAAGCTTTCTTT. Drawing the rest from reference TRBV5-4 and TRBJ1-1, the complete variable domain is ETGVTQSPTHLIKTRGQQVTLRCSSQSGHNTVSWYQQALGQGPQFIFQYYREEENGRGNFPPRFSGLQFPNYSSELNVNALELDDSALYLCASSLGAGTEAFFGQGTRLTVV.

This sequence joins TRBV28 and TRBJ2-4; TRBD2 matches at 12 bases. There are 18 residues in the CDR3. CDR1 and CDR2 (germline): MDHEN, SYDVKM. V shed 10 bases, J shed 2 bases, and the junction held 15 bases outside the gene matches. In DNA form, the CDR3 reads TGTGCCACCCAACCCGGACTAGCGGGAAGGGGTACCAAAAACATTCAGTACTTC. Its protein product is CATQPGLAGRGTKNIQYF.

The rearrangement links TRBV5-1 to TRBJ1-2, with a weak D call TRBD1 (5 bases). The CDR3 is 14 residues long. V was shortened by 4 bases and J by 4 bases, with 14 bases between the two germline ends. Germline-derived CDR1 and CDR2 are SGHRS and YFSETQ. CDR3 region: CASSVGQVAYGYTF. CDR3 nucleotide sequence: TGCGCCAGCAGCGTGGGGCAGGTGGCCTATGGCTACACCTTC.

V gene TRBV20-1 combines with J gene TRBJ2-1; TRBD2 is a possible D gene (6 bases). Germline CDR1 is DFQATT and CDR2 is SNEGSKA (reference sequence). CDR3 size: 16 residues. Trimming took off 3 bases at V and 0 bases at J, with 15 bases between the two ends. The CDR3 DNA is TGCAGTGCTAGTAGCCAGCGGGCTAGCTCCTACAATGAGCAGTTCTTC. Amino acids: CSASSQRASSYNEQFF.